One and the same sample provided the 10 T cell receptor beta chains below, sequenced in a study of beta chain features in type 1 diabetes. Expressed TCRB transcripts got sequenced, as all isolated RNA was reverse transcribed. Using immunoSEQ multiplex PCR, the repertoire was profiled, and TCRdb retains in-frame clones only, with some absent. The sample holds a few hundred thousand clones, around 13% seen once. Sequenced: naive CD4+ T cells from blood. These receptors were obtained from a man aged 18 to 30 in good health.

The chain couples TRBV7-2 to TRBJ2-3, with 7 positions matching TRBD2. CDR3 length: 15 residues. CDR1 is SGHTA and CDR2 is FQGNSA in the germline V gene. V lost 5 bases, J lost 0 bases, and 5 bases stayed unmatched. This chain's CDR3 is CASSPAGTSTDTQYF. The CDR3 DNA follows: TGTGCCAGCAGCCCAGCGGGAACTAGCACAGATACGCAGTATTTT.

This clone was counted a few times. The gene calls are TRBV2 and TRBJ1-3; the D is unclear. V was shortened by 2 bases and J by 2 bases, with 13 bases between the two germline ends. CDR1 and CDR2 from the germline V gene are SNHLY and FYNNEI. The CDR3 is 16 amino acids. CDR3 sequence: CASSEHSAGTGNTIYF. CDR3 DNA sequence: TGTGCCAGCAGTGAACACAGCGCGGGGACTGGAAACACCATATATTTT.

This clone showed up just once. CDR3 DNA sequence: TGTGCCAGCAGCTTAGGGGCGGGGAACTCCTACAATGAGCAGTTCTTC. As protein: CASSLGAGNSYNEQFF. The chain recombines TRBV7-3 with TRBJ2-1, with TRBD2 as a possible D gene (6 bases). Trimming took off 2 bases at V and 0 bases at J, with 11 bases between the two ends. Germline CDR1 reads SGHTA; CDR2 reads FQGTGA. The CDR3 covers 16 residues.

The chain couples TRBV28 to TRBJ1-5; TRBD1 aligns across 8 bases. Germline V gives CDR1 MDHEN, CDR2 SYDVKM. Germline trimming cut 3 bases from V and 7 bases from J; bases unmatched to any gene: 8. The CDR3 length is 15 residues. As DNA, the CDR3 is TGTGCCAGCAGTTTCCGTGGACAGGGAGGGCAGCCCCAGCATTTT. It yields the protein CASSFRGQGGQPQHF.

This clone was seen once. The CDR3 DNA reads TGTGCCAGCAGTCCGGCTAGCGCGGATCAAGAGACCCAGTACTTC. Translation: CASSPASADQETQYF. The chain carries TRBV2 and TRBJ2-5; D may be TRBD2 (6 bases). This CDR3 spans 15 amino acids. Germline CDR1 and CDR2: SNHLY and FYNNEI. V gave up 5 bases and J gave up 2 bases, with 15 bases separating them. The full variable domain, in which reference TRBV2 and TRBJ2-5 provide the parts outside the CDR3, is EPEVTQTPSHQVTQMGQEVILRCVPISNHLYFYWYRQILGQKVEFLVSFYNNEISEKSEIFDDQFSVERPDGSNFTLKIRSTKLEDSAMYFCASSPASADQETQYFGPGTRLLVL.

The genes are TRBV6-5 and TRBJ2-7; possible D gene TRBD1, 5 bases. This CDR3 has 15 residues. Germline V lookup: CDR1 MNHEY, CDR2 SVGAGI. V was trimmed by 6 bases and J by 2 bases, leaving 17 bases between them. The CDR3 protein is CASSLHKGQTYEQYF. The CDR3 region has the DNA TGTGCCAGCAGCCTACACAAAGGACAAACCTACGAGCAGTACTTC.

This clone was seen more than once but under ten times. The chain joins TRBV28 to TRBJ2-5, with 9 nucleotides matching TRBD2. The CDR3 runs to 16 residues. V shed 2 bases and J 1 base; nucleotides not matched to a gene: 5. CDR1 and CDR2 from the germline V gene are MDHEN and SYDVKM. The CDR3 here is CASSLTASGIQETQYF. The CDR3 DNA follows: TGTGCCAGCAGTTTAACGGCTAGCGGGATCCAAGAGACCCAGTACTTC.

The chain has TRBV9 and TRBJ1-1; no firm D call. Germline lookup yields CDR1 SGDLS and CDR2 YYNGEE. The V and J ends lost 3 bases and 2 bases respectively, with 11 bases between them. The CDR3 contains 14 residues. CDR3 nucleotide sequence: TGTGCCAGCAGCGAGCGGGGATCCAACACTGAAGCTTTCTTT. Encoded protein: CASSERGSNTEAFF.

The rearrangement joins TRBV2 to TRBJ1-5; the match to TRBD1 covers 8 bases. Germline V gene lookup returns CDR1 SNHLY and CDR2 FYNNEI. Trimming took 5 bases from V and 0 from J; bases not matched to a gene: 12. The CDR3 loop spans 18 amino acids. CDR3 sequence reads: CASSSLGQGRDSNQPQHF. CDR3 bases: TGTGCCAGCAGTAGCTTAGGACAGGGACGGGATAGCAATCAGCCCCAGCATTTT.

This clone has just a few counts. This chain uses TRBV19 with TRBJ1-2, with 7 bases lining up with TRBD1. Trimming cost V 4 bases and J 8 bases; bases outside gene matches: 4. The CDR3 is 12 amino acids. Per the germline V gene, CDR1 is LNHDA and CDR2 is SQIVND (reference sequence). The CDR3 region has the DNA TGTGCCAGTAGTAAACAGGGGAGCGGCTACACCTTC. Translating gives CASSKQGSGYTF.